These T cell receptor beta chains were read from a single sample in a study of blood T cell repertoires in COVID-19. Assay: immunoSEQ multiplex PCR; the TCRdb copy retains only in-frame clones and omits some. The sample consists of approximately 150,000 clones, about 87% of them appearing once. Material for sequencing was peripheral blood. The receptors were gathered from a man aged 50 or older who had recovered from COVID-19. CDR3s include the opening cysteine and the closing phenylalanine or tryptophan.

cdr3_aa	v_call	j_call
CASTRQFNQPQHF	TRBV6-5	TRBJ1-5
CASSPDQGLNTEAFF	TRBV7-9	TRBJ1-1
CASSLTYSTDTQYF	TRBV7-3	TRBJ2-3
CASSVDLSTGTDTQYF	TRBV9	TRBJ2-3
CASSPTTGYAFF	TRBV6-6	TRBJ1-1
CASSQETPNTEAFF	TRBV3-1/TRBV3-2	TRBJ1-1
CASSLAGQGLYYEQYF	TRBV7-8	TRBJ2-7
CASSRDRAAKNIQYF	TRBV19	TRBJ2-4
CASSLGGQRDTQYF	TRBV11-3	TRBJ2-3
CASSSYPQGSSYEQYF	TRBV5-5	TRBJ2-7
CASSPGLAGADTQYF	TRBV18	TRBJ2-3
CASIPTGLHGYTF	TRBV2	TRBJ1-2
CASSPLAGGSYEQYF	TRBV6-5	TRBJ2-7
CASSYFTGTGASLQYF	TRBV6-2/TRBV6-3	TRBJ2-7
CASSKTTGASTDTQYF	TRBV5-1	TRBJ2-3
CASSSQGTEAFF	TRBV5-1	TRBJ1-1
CASSVATGTGAPDRYNEQFF	TRBV9	TRBJ2-1
CASSPSGGLETQYF	TRBV6-2/TRBV6-3	TRBJ2-5
CASSQTSGTARAFF	TRBV3-1/TRBV3-2	TRBJ1-1
CAWRRQGLWGNQPQHF	TRBV21-1	TRBJ1-5
CASSLGQATQVQYGYTF	TRBV4-3	TRBJ1-2
CASSIEVGLNTEAFF	TRBV19	TRBJ1-1
CSVQKGTGNTGELFF	TRBV29-1	TRBJ2-2
CASSYGARFYEQYF	TRBV6-2/TRBV6-3	TRBJ2-7
CASSFGTGVLSNQPQHF	TRBV7-2	TRBJ1-5
CASSYLDGGFRDTQYF	TRBV6-2/TRBV6-3	TRBJ2-3
CASSPDRAPGQPQHF	TRBV2	TRBJ1-5
CASSQDRNSGSYEQYF	TRBV4-2	TRBJ2-7
CASSSPGGATDTQYF	TRBV5-1	TRBJ2-3